These 7 T cell receptor beta chains share one sample of origin, sequenced in a study of T cell clusters in autoimmune cytopenias. Some 40,000 genome equivalents of blood DNA were amplified for TRB. One tube held mixed TRB-A and TRB-B primer pools for touch-down PCR. TCRdb reworked the multiplex PCR reads into one entry per CDR3 protein, no DNA. Recorded for this sample: some 8,000 distinct CDR3 sequences. Sequencing was performed on peripheral blood. The receptors stem from a human donor with an autoimmune cytopenia or autoimmune hepatitis (not recorded which).

The chain uses TRBV19 and TRBJ1-4; TCRdb's assignment of TRBD1 cannot be checked, as there is no DNA. The germline gives CDR1 LNHDA, CDR2 SQIVND (reference sequence). The CDR3 extends over 17 amino acids. The CDR3 loop reads CASSIDRQGTTNEKLFF. Together with reference TRBV19 and TRBJ1-4, the CDR3 gives the full variable domain: DGGITQSPKYLFRKEGQNVTLSCEQNLNHDAMYWYRQDPGQGLRLIYYSQIVNDFQKGDIAEGYSVSREKKESFPLTVTSAQKNPTAFYLCASSIDRQGTTNEKLFFGSGTQLSVL.

The chain has TRBV7-2 and TRBJ1-4. Germline V CDR1 and CDR2: SGHTA, FQGNSA. The CDR3 consists of 15 residues. CDR3 in amino acids: CASSLAGITNEKLFF. The full variable domain, completed using reference TRBV7-2 and TRBJ1-4, is GAGVSQSPSNKVTEKGKDVELRCDPISGHTALYWYRQSLGQGLEFLIYFQGNSAPDKSGLPSDRFSAERTGGSVSTLTIQRTQQEDSAVYLCASSLAGITNEKLFFGSGTQLSVL.

The genes are TRBV6-1 and TRBJ2-2; TCRdb selects TRBD2, and the lack of DNA leaves this call unchecked. Germline CDR1 MNHNS, CDR2 SASEGT. The CDR3 runs 15 residues. The CDR3: CASSPYSGPTGELFF.

The J gene is TRBJ2-5, the V gene TRBV11-2; the D call from TCRdb, TRBD1, cannot be confirmed without DNA. CDR3 length: 15 amino acids. Germline V gives CDR1 SGHAT, CDR2 FQNNGV. The CDR3 region is CASSLSTGAQETQYF. The full variable domain, completed using reference TRBV11-2 and TRBJ2-5, is EAGVAQSPRYKIIEKRQSVAFWCNPISGHATLYWYQQILGQGPKLLIQFQNNGVVDDSQLPKDRFSAERLKGVDSTLKIQPAKLEDSAVYLCASSLSTGAQETQYFGPGTRLLVL.

This clonotype shows up as medium-sized by frequency. The chain uses TRBV7-9 and TRBJ1-1. Per the germline V gene, CDR1 is SEHNR and CDR2 is FQNEAQ (reference sequence). The CDR3 spans 14 residues. The CDR3 here is CASSLATLQAEAFF.

The rearrangement uses TRBV28 and TRBJ2-2. Germline CDR1 MDHEN, CDR2 SYDVKM. CDR3 length: 19 amino acids. The CDR3 spells CASSSVHDTYPANTGELFF.

J is TRBJ2-2 and V is TRBV18; TCRdb's D gene call, TRBD1, goes unchecked for lack of DNA. The CDR3 consists of 15 residues. Germline lookup yields CDR1 KGHSH and CDR2 LQKENI. The chain's CDR3 is CASSPRDRGTGELFF. The full variable domain, rest sourced from reference TRBV18 and TRBJ2-2, is NAGVMQNPRHLVRRRGQEARLRCSPMKGHSHVYWYRQLPEEGLKFMVYLQKENIIDESGMPKERFSAEFPKEGPSILRIQQVVRGDSAAYFCASSPRDRGTGELFFGEGSRLTVL.